The rows below give T cell receptor beta chains drawn from one sample of a study of CD8+ T cells in alopecia areata. TCRdb's copy holds only in-frame clones and misses some; the assay was immunoSEQ multiplex PCR. The table shows under 250,000 clones, with approximately 52% occurring only once. The sequences come from CD4+ T cells sorted from blood, collected at week 0. Receptors originate from a human donor with alopecia areata. Each CDR3 is given with its conserved first and last residue. Each record gives: J gene, V gene, CDR3 protein.

TRBJ2-1 | TRBV2 | CASSGTVREQFF
TRBJ2-3 | TRBV10-3 | CAISPDKRGGLTDTQYF
TRBJ1-2 | TRBV29-1 | CSVEDRGGKGYTF
TRBJ2-3 | TRBV4-1 | CASSVRSSAGLKDTDTQYF
TRBJ2-6 | TRBV7-8 | CASSTGLGANVLTF
TRBJ1-5 | TRBV19 | CASSMGGPNQPQHF
TRBJ2-7 | TRBV29-1 | CSVEKQGLSYEQYF
TRBJ2-1 | TRBV5-1 | CASSLEPSGIRVGQFF
TRBJ2-3 | TRBV19 | CASSVGRSSTDTQYF
TRBJ1-2 | TRBV30 | CAWSVPDSLSNYGYTF